This T cell receptor beta chain is from a study of a mutant IDH1 vaccine in newly diagnosed glioma. About the research overall: Vaccination began 4-6 weeks post radiotherapy alone, or with temozolomide cycles.

The sample holds a few counts of this clone. Its antigen is undetermined. Findings and limits, study-wide: It seemed that pseudoprogression was not linked to changes in the top peripheral T cell clonotypes. Most patients, approximately 92%, showed vaccine-induced immune responses.

Profiling relied on immunoSEQ multiplex PCR, and the TCRdb table lists in-frame clones only, not all of them. The data contain tens of thousands of clones, 65% to 90% of them singletons. The CDR3 runs to 14 residues. Germline V gene sequence: CDR1 MNHNS, CDR2 SASEGT. Deletions cut 6 bases from V and 4 bases from J, with 13 bases between. The time point denotes: week 5, during vaccination. Alongside topical imiquimod, each dose of vaccine comprised 300 ug of mutant IDH1 20-mer peptide. This receptor was identified in a woman under 30 with glioma. Some clones in this sample may be carry-over from other donors' samples. Sequences were derived from PBMCs, sampled from a glioma patient whose treatment included an IDH1 peptide vaccine. This sequence joins TRBV6-1 and TRBJ1-5, with D possibly being TRBD1 (5 bases). The CDR3 bases are TGTGCCAGCAGCACGGGACGGTCAAATCAGCCCCAGCATTTT. This codes for CASSTGRSNQPQHF.